This TCR beta chain was sequenced for a study of regulatory T cells in long-lasting Graves disease. Findings of the study overall: Possibly, too few samples lowered accuracy. Under persistent disease, TRBV28, TRBJ1-2 and TRBJ2-5 were used preferentially. Persistent Graves' patients showed less TCR diversity than newly diagnosed patients showed.

This clonotype was recorded at least ten times. As yet, its antigen is unknown. Specified time point: newly diagnosed GD, antithyroid drugs for less than 3 months. PBMCs were the source of the RNA used for TCR sequencing. Arm-PCR of CDR3 regions and iRepertoire HTBI primers were used to build TCR beta libraries. TCRdb re-called the multiplex PCR reads with MiXCR, one entry per CDR3 protein. Among about 540,000 distinct CDR3 sequences, less than 15% were seen once, and the ten largest hold 8.5% to 10%. The CDR3 spans 15 residues. CDR1 and CDR2 (germline): SGHAT, FQNNGV. The ends were cut back, 3 bases at V and 5 bases at J, with 14 bases in the middle. These data are also associated with another study on T cells in Graves' hyperthyroidism and ophthalmopathy. This second study notes: During a first-round RT-PCR of the TCR CDR3, the HTBI primer set was used.

This receptor was identified in a man aged 25 to 40 with Graves disease. V is TRBV11-2 and J is TRBJ1-5; D unresolved. Sequenced here: peripheral blood mononuclear cells (PBMCs), sampled at new diagnosis, from a patient treated with antithyroid drugs. The CDR3 is CASSFSGRSDQPQHF. The CDR3 DNA sequence: TGTGCCAGCAGCTTTAGCGGCAGAAGCGATCAGCCCCAGCATTTT.